Presented here are 10 T cell receptor beta chains from one specimen sequenced in a study of shared clonotypes between healthy human individuals. TCRdb keeps only in-frame clones here, not all; method: immunoSEQ multiplex PCR. Seen here are about 2.3 million clones, approximately 93% observed once, and the top ten hold about 0.39%. The specimen was naive CD4+ T cells from PBMCs. Subset here: CD45RA+ positively selected. These TCRs come from a young man in good health. Some clones in this sample may be carry-over from other donors' samples.

The rearrangement uses TRBV6-5 and TRBJ2-2; unclear D gene. The germline CDR1 and CDR2 sequences are MNHEY and SVGAGI. Trimming stripped 6 bases from V and 1 base from J, with 12 bases between. The CDR3 spans 15 residues. The CDR3 loop reads CASSPRALNTGELFF. As DNA, the CDR3 is TGTGCCAGCAGCCCAAGGGCCCTGAACACCGGGGAGCTGTTTTTT.

Note on this clone: Within the sample, other DNA sequences also encode this same CDR3. The chain recombines TRBV14 with TRBJ1-2; D unresolved. This CDR3 is built from 13 residues. Germline CDR1 reads SGHDN; CDR2 reads FVKESK. V lost 0 bases and J lost 2, with 4 bases in between. The CDR3 is CASSQDRNYGYTF. The DNA for the CDR3 is TGTGCCAGCAGCCAAGACAGGAACTATGGCTACACCTTC.

This chain uses TRBV18 with TRBJ2-5; D unclear. Germline CDR1 is KGHSH and CDR2 is LQKENI. The V and J ends lost 2 bases and 4 bases respectively, with 8 bases between them. This CDR3 has 13 amino acids. CDR3 sequence (DNA): TGTGCCAGCTCACCAGGAGATAGAGAGACCCAGTACTTC. Translation gives CASSPGDRETQYF.

In its sample, this clone was seen once. V gene TRBV2 combines with J gene TRBJ1-1; weak D call: TRBD1 (5 bases). The CDR3 extends over 15 amino acids. The ends were cut back, 0 bases at V and 7 bases at J, with 15 bases in the middle. CDR1 is SNHLY and CDR2 is FYNNEI in the germline V gene. The CDR3 here is CASSEALLGEFEAFF. The CDR3 bases are TGTGCCAGCAGTGAAGCGCTTCTAGGGGAATTTGAAGCTTTCTTT. Combining the CDR3 with reference TRBV2 and TRBJ1-1 gives the whole variable domain EPEVTQTPSHQVTQMGQEVILRCVPISNHLYFYWYRQILGQKVEFLVSFYNNEISEKSEIFDDQFSVERPDGSNFTLKIRSTKLEDSAMYFCASSEALLGEFEAFFGQGTRLTVV.

The V and J genes are TRBV6-6 and TRBJ2-2; 9 positions match TRBD2. Trimming took 7 bases from V and 6 from J; bases not matched to a gene: 12. From germline, CDR1 is MNHNY and CDR2 SVGAGI (reference sequence). The CDR3 consists of 16 residues. CDR3 sequence: CASTSPGTSISGELFF. Here the CDR3 DNA reads TGTGCCAGCACCTCCCCCGGGACTAGCATTTCCGGGGAGCTGTTTTTT.

This clone was recorded once. The V call is TRBV11-3, the J call TRBJ1-4, with D possibly matching TRBD1 (5 bases). Deletions cut 2 bases from V and 15 bases from J, with 22 bases between. CDR1 SGHNT and CDR2 YENEEA come from the germline V gene. The CDR3 extends over 15 amino acids. The CDR3 loop reads CASSLRYGTAEEVFF. DNA for the CDR3: TGTGCCAGCAGCTTAAGATATGGGACGGCAGAGGAGGTGTTTTTT.

Written as DNA, the CDR3 is TGTGCCAGCAGCCTCAGGGGGGCGAGCTGGGCAACCGGGGAGCTGTTTTTT. This gives the protein CASSLRGASWATGELFF. The rearrangement links TRBV7-6 to TRBJ2-2; a possible D gene is TRBD1 (7 bases). This CDR3 region has 17 residues. The V gene lost 5 bases and the J gene lost 5 bases, with 21 bases spanning the gap. Germline V lookup: CDR1 SGHVS, CDR2 FNYEAQ.

The rearrangement uses TRBV4-1 and TRBJ2-2; 9 bases match TRBD1. CDR1 is MGHRA and CDR2 is YSYEKL in the germline V gene. Trimming removed 4 bases from V and 5 bases from J; junction bases left unmatched: 14. This CDR3 contains 18 residues. In nucleotides, the CDR3 is TGCGCCAGCAGCCTTAGTTATACGGGACAGGGCTTAACCGGGGAGCTGTTTTTT. This translates into CASSLSYTGQGLTGELFF.

The rearrangement uses TRBV27 and TRBJ1-2; D ambiguous. V shed 9 bases and J shed 4 bases, with 9 bases lying between them. Germline V CDR1 and CDR2: MNHEY, SMNVEV (reference sequence). The CDR3 loop spans 11 amino acids. The CDR3 loop is CARKEVYGYTF. CDR3 DNA sequence: TGTGCCAGGAAGGAGGTCTATGGCTACACCTTC.

The chain joins TRBV7-8 to TRBJ2-7; no reliable D call. The CDR3 runs to 14 residues. Per germline, CDR1 SGHVS and CDR2 FQNEAQ. The V end lost 5 bases, the J end lost 0 bases, and 11 bases lay between the germline ends. For the CDR3, the DNA is TGTGCCAGCAGCATAAGGACGGGCTCCTACGAGCAGTACTTC. Amino acids: CASSIRTGSYEQYF.